This section outlines one T cell receptor beta chain sequence together with its context. Its antigen target is currently unknown. Base quality data are lacking; no much larger clone is found one base away. Here V drops 2 bases and J drops 3 bases, and the junction holds 5 bases not matched to any gene. The germline V gene encodes CDR1 SGHRS and CDR2 YFSETQ. Its CDR3 holds 17 amino acids, cysteine through phenylalanine. Only the CDR3 DNA stays, 51 bases, in frame from base 1. Approximately 2 micrograms of genomic DNA were extracted from cryopreserved PBMCs for TCR beta library preparation. Longitudinal blood samples from CLL patients on ibrutinib monotherapy underwent high-throughput TCR beta sequencing. The patients took part in an open-label, single-center phase 2 trial of ibrutinib monotherapy. This sample was included in a study of cytotoxic CD8 clonotypes in ibrutinib-treated CLL (dated by TCRdb to the early 2020s). Study-wide context: In this cohort, more than 14 patients were treatment-naive and about a dozen were relapsed/refractory, while around 18 had unmutated IGHV. Responses were partial in around 24 patients and complete in 2; after median around 66 months follow-up, around 14 stayed in remission and about twelve progressed. Cryopreserved peripheral blood mononuclear cells were collected at three points: before therapy, at response, and at either sustained remission or disease progression. Samples averaged roughly 260,000 productive templates and some 96,000 productive rearrangements. Response samples were obtained after a median of around eleven months of treatment, with a range of roughly 6 to 40 months. Patients were still on ibrutinib when every remission and progressive disease sample was collected. Of the approximately 87 participants in the trial, about two dozen had longitudinal samples available. The investigation overall reported the following: At ibrutinib response clonality went up, during sustained remission it held steady, and at progression it dropped back toward baseline. Sampling times were not matched between patients in sustained remission and patients whose disease was progressing, and lymph node repertoires were not examined. Baseline clonality was found to be higher than that of age-matched healthy donors and was strongly correlated with circulating CD8+ T-cell counts. Public clonotypes were rare and either contracted or stayed stable during treatment, and the rise in clonality at ibrutinib response reflected the expansion of private clonotypes.

Each clonotype received, on average, approximately 9.9x coverage in deep resolution sequencing performed on a MiSeq, where the target depth lay between 1 in 1 million and 1 in 200,000 T cells. The immunoSEQ hsTCRB Kit was used to generate the TCR beta libraries. Concerning the study's data processing: The data were analyzed with ImmunoSEQ Analyzer and ImmunoSEQ Data Assistant, and V, D and J gene assignments followed IMGT definitions. Clonality, which ranges from 0 to 1, was calculated as one minus the normalized Shannon entropy of productive rearrangement frequencies. Only overrepresented clonotypes making up at least 0.05% of the repertoire of each patient were included in the public clonotype analysis. More than ten repertoires from age-matched healthy donors, obtained from immuneACCESS, served as clonality controls. As stored in TCRdb, this immuneACCESS dataset retains in-frame rearrangements with V and J assigned. A fraction of the clones does not appear; measured against another copy, unresolved V genes explain less than half of the discrepancy, and the remainder lacks a known reason. V and J calls and clone size come straight from that table; D and trimming were deduced from the DNA. The sample records around 330,000 clones, roughly 71% of which are singletons. Together, the top ten hold just under 6.5% of the sample.

The rearrangement joined TRBV5-1 to TRBJ2-3, and 14 bases in between align with TRBD2. The receptor's source is a human donor with chronic lymphocytic leukemia. The specimen was PBMCs, collected after 36 months of ibrutinib treatment. The CDR3 reads CASSFGLAGGLTDTQYF. The nucleotide sequence reads TGCGCCAGCAGCTTCGGACTAGCGGGGGGTCTGACAGATACGCAGTATTTT.